In this sample, the clone carrying this T cell receptor beta chain turned up a few times. TCRdb fed the 5' RACE reads into MiXCR, producing one record per CDR3 protein. Found here are 1.5 million or so distinct CDR3 sequences, less than 40% of them singletons; the top ten hold 0.27%. The data derive from a study of identical twins. Germline CDR1 LGHDT, CDR2 YNNKEL (reference sequence). The CDR3 has 14 residues. Trimming took 0 bases from V and 10 from J, leaving 13 bases between them. The chain recombines TRBV3-1 with TRBJ1-5; D is undetermined. The sequencing sample was made of cord blood. This TCR was recovered from a newborn girl in good health. In nucleotides, the CDR3 is TGTGCCAGCAGCCAAGACGTAGGAATCAGCCCCCAGCATTTT. It yields the protein CASSQDVGISPQHF.